The present entry profiles one TCR beta chain with its context. Per germline, CDR1 MNHEY and CDR2 SVGEGT. The CDR3 sequence is 15 residues long. The source of the sample is a study of T cells expressing NK-cell markers. With the 5' RACE reads reprocessed, TCRdb shows one record per CDR3 protein and no DNA. In total, the table holds fewer than 25,000 distinct CDR3 sequences. What was sequenced was blood T cells: a sorted CD56 or NKG2C T cell subset, CD4+ or CD8+ T cells, or bulk PBMC T cells (not recorded which). V and J are TRBV6-2 or TRBV6-3 and TRBJ1-2; the D call of TRBD1 rests on TCRdb alone, since no DNA is present to check it. This clonotype was sampled from a man aged 18 to 69 in good health. The CDR3 here is CASSYDRGRLDGYTF.